The rows below give T cell receptor beta chains drawn from one sample of a study of T cell changes during pregnancy in multiple sclerosis. The assay was immunoSEQ multiplex PCR, and TCRdb's table has in-frame clones only and misses some. Seen here are about 100,000 clones, about 92% observed once, and the top ten hold roughly 2%. The source material was peripheral blood, sampled after pregnancy. The source is a female donor with multiple sclerosis, enrolled in a pregnancy study. CDR3s leave out the opening cysteine and the closing phenylalanine or tryptophan. The order of the fields is clone size, V gene, CDR3 protein. Some rows have no size entry. The others give once, few or many, or a class for an expanded clone.

clone_size: .; v_call: TRBV27; cdr3_aa: ASSLTGEAEAF
clone_size: .; v_call: TRBV5-1; cdr3_aa: ASSTVTGVAF
clone_size: .; v_call: TRBV18; cdr3_aa: ASSLVAEDQPQH
clone_size: .; v_call: TRBV19; cdr3_aa: ASSKWADRARQPQH
clone_size: .; v_call: TRBV5-4; cdr3_aa: ASSLMSGLGASPLH
clone_size: .; v_call: TRBV10-3; cdr3_aa: AISEPAGAHTEAF
clone_size: .; v_call: TRBV6-5; cdr3_aa: ASRRDSPSFGYT
clone_size: once; v_call: TRBV27; cdr3_aa: ASSFASGRAYEQY
clone_size: .; v_call: TRBV30; cdr3_aa: AWRLGTTSSGNTIY
clone_size: .; v_call: TRBV25-1; cdr3_aa: ASSESGRGGTQY
clone_size: .; v_call: TRBV10-3; cdr3_aa: AIRSGGFADTQY
clone_size: .; v_call: TRBV6-5; cdr3_aa: ASSRQGVGSPLH
clone_size: .; v_call: TRBV7-9; cdr3_aa: ASSITGGAGGDEQY
clone_size: once; v_call: TRBV7-9; cdr3_aa: ASSSSMDRANYGYT
clone_size: .; v_call: TRBV7-9; cdr3_aa: ASSFPGSNQPQH
clone_size: .; v_call: TRBV5-1; cdr3_aa: ASSPGFANTGELF
clone_size: .; v_call: TRBV5-4; cdr3_aa: ASSLEGVSGANVLT
clone_size: .; v_call: TRBV4-1; cdr3_aa: ASSQESGGYT
clone_size: .; v_call: TRBV5-1; cdr3_aa: ASSLSAQGIRAKNIQY
clone_size: few; v_call: TRBV5-1; cdr3_aa: ASSLGRVDTEAF
clone_size: .; v_call: TRBV29-1; cdr3_aa: SAAGLAGAEQY
clone_size: .; v_call: TRBV30; cdr3_aa: AWSIGRGTEAF
clone_size: .; v_call: TRBV5-4; cdr3_aa: ASSLGNRGMNTEAF
clone_size: .; v_call: TRBV5-1; cdr3_aa: ASSLGLAGEQF
clone_size: .; v_call: TRBV18; cdr3_aa: ASSPGLAGGPSSYEQY
clone_size: .; v_call: TRBV15; cdr3_aa: ATRRGSYNEQF
clone_size: once; v_call: TRBV5-6; cdr3_aa: ASSLGPTGARELF
clone_size: .; v_call: TRBV27; cdr3_aa: ASSLKRRSTDTQY
clone_size: few; v_call: TRBV11-2; cdr3_aa: ASSSEGGPQH
clone_size: .; v_call: TRBV7-9; cdr3_aa: ASSLDNRHNQPQH
clone_size: .; v_call: TRBV6-7; cdr3_aa: ASSFSPQVQGGPYGYT
clone_size: .; v_call: TRBV4-1; cdr3_aa: ASSQGGQGVHEQY
clone_size: .; v_call: TRBV5-1; cdr3_aa: ASSPSSMSTDTQY
clone_size: .; v_call: TRBV18; cdr3_aa: ASSPGLAGEQY
clone_size: .; v_call: TRBV5-1; cdr3_aa: ASSLVDRGRNGNQPQH
clone_size: .; v_call: TRBV21-1; cdr3_aa: ASSKVRDTNNEQF
clone_size: .; v_call: TRBV5-1; cdr3_aa: ASSLDTGLAAEAF
clone_size: .; v_call: TRBV12-5; cdr3_aa: ASGRTEIISGNTIY
clone_size: .; v_call: TRBV15; cdr3_aa: ATSRDPGGTDTQY
clone_size: .; v_call: TRBV28; cdr3_aa: ASSFGREDSPLH
clone_size: .; v_call: TRBV19; cdr3_aa: ASKAGATEAF
clone_size: .; v_call: TRBV5-1; cdr3_aa: ASSPGWEAGKDEQY
clone_size: .; v_call: TRBV6-1; cdr3_aa: ASSLSGGYTEAF
clone_size: .; v_call: TRBV28; cdr3_aa: ASSGQMNTEAF
clone_size: .; v_call: TRBV18; cdr3_aa: ASSQGQGMGEQY
clone_size: .; v_call: TRBV5-1; cdr3_aa: ASSLGRSTSGANVLT
clone_size: .; v_call: TRBV5-4; cdr3_aa: ASSFTQGASTDTQY